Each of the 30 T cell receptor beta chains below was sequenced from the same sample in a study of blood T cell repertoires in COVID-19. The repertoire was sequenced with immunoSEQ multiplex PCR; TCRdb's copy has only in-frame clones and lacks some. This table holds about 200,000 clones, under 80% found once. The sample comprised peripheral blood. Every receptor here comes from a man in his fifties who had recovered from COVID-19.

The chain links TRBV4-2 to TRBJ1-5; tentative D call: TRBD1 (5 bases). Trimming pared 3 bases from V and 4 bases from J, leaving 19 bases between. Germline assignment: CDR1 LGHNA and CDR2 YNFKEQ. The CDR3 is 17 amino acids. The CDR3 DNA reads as TGTGCCAGCAGCCATTTTCCCCCCGGCAGGGTAAATCAGCCCCAGCATTTT. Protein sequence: CASSHFPPGRVNQPQHF.

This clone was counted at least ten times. Here the CDR3 reads CASSRQAGPYGYTF. The CDR3 coding sequence is TGTGCCAGCAGCCGACAGGCTGGACCCTATGGCTACACCTTC. This sequence joins TRBV5-4 and TRBJ1-2, with a possible D match to TRBD1 (6 bases). Looked up from germline, CDR1 is SGHNT and CDR2 is YYREEE (reference sequence). There are 14 residues in the CDR3. Trimming took 4 bases from V and 4 from J, leaving 14 bases between them.

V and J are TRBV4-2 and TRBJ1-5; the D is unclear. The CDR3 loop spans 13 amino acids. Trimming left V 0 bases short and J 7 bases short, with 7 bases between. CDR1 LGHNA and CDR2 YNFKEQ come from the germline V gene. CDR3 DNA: TGTGCCAGCAGCCAAGACCAGCGGCAGCCCCAGCATTTT. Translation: CASSQDQRQPQHF.

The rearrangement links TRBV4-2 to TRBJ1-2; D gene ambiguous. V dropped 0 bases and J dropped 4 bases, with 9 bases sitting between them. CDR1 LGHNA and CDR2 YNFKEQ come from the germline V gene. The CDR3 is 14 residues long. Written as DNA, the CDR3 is TGTGCCAGCAGCCAAGAAAACTCGATCTATGGCTACACCTTC. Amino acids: CASSQENSIYGYTF.

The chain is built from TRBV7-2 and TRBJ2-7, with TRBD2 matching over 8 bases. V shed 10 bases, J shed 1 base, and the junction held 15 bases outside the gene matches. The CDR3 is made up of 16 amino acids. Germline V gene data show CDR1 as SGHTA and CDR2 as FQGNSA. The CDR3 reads CATGNTYGLASYEQYF. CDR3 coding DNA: TGTGCCACAGGAAATACGTACGGACTAGCATCCTACGAGCAGTACTTC.

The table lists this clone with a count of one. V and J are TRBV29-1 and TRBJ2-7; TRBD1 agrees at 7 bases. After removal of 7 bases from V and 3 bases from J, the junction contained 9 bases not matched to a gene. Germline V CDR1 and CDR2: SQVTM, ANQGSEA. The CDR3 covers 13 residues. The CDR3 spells CSAQGTADYEQYF. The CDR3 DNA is TGCAGCGCCCAGGGGACAGCGGACTACGAGCAGTACTTC.

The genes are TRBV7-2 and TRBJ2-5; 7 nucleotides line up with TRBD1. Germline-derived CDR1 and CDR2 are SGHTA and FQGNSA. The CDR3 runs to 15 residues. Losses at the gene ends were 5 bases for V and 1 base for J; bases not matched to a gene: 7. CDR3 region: CASSQNRGFQETQYF. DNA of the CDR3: TGTGCCAGCAGCCAGAACAGGGGTTTCCAAGAGACCCAGTACTTC.

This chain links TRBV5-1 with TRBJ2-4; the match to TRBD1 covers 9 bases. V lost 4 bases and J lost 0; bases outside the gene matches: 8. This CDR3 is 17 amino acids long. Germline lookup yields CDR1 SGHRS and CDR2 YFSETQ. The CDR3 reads CASSLPGQGVAKNIQYF. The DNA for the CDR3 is TGCGCCAGCAGCCTTCCGGGACAGGGAGTAGCCAAAAACATTCAGTACTTC.

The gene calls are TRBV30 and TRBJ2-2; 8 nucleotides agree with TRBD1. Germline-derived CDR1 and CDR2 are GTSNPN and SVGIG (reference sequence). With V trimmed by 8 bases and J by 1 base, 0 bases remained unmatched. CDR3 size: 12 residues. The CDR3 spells CAGTGNTGELFF. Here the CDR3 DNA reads TGTGCCGGGACAGGGAACACCGGGGAGCTGTTTTTT.

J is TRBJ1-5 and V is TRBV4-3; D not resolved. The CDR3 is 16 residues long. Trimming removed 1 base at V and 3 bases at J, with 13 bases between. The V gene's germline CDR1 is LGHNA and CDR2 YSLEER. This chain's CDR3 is CASSQGVGDLNQPQHF. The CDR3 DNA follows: TGCGCCAGCAGCCAAGGGGTCGGAGACCTCAATCAGCCCCAGCATTTT.

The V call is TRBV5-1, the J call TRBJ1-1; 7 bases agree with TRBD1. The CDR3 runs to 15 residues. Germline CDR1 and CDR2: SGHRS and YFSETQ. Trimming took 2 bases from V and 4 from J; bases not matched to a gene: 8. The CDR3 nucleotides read TGCGCCAGCAGCTTTTCAACAGGGGTTGGCACTGAAGCTTTCTTT. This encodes CASSFSTGVGTEAFF.

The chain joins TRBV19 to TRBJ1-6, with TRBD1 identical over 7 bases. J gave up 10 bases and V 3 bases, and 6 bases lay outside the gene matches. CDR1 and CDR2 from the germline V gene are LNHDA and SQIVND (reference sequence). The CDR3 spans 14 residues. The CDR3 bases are TGTGCCAGTAGTATCAGGGGGGCGGAATCACCCCTCCACTTT. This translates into CASSIRGAESPLHF.

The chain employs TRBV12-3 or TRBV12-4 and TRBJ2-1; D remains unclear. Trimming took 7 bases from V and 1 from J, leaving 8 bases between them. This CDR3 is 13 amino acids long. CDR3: CASTTRSYNEQFF. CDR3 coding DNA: TGTGCCAGCACCACGAGGTCCTACAATGAGCAGTTCTTC.

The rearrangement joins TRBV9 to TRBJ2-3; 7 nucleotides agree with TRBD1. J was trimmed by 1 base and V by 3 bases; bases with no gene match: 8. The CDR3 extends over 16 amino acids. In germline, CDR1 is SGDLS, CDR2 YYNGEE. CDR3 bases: TGTGCCAGCAGCGCCCCCCAAGGACAGGGCACAGATACGCAGTATTTT. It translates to CASSAPQGQGTDTQYF.

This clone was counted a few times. For the CDR3, the DNA is TGTGCCAGTAGTATAAGACAAAAGGATGACTACACCTTC. Translated, it gives CASSIRQKDDYTF. This chain connects TRBV19 to TRBJ1-2; D remains ambiguous. V was cut by 2 bases and J by 10 bases, with 14 bases left in between. The CDR3 loop spans 13 amino acids. Per germline, CDR1 LNHDA and CDR2 SQIVND (reference sequence).

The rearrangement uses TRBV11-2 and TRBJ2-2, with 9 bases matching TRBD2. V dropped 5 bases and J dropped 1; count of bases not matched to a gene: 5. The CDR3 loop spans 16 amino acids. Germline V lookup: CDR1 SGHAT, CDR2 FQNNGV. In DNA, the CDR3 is TGTGCCAGCAGCCCCCGGACTAGCGAGAACACCGGGGAGCTGTTTTTT. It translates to CASSPRTSENTGELFF. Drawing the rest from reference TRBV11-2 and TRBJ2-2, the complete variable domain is EAGVAQSPRYKIIEKRQSVAFWCNPISGHATLYWYQQILGQGPKLLIQFQNNGVVDDSQLPKDRFSAERLKGVDSTLKIQPAKLEDSAVYLCASSPRTSENTGELFFGEGSRLTVL.

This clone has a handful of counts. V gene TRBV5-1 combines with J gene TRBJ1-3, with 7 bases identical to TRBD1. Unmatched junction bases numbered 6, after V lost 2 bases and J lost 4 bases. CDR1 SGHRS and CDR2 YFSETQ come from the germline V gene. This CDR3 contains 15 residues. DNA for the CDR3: TGCGCCAGCAGCTTCGGACAGGACCCCGGAAACACCATATATTTT. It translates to CASSFGQDPGNTIYF.

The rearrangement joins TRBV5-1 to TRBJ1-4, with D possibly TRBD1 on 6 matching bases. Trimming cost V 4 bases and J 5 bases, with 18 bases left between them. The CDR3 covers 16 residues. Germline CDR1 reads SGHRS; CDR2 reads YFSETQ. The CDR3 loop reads CASSNPTGSGNEKLFF. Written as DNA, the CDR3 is TGCGCCAGCAGCAACCCCACAGGGTCGGGGAATGAAAAACTGTTTTTT.

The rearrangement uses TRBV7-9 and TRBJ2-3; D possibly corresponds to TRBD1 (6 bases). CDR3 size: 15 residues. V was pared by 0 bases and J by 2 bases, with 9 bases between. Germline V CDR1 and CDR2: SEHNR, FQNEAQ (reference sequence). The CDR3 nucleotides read TGTGCCAGCAGCTTAGCCGGGACAAACACAGATACGCAGTATTTT. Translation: CASSLAGTNTDTQYF.

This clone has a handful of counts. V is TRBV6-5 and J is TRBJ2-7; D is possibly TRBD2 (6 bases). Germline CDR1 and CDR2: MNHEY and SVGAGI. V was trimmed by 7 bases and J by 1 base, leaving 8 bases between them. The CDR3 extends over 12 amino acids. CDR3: CASMGGSYEQYF. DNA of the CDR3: TGTGCCAGCATGGGGGGATCCTACGAGCAGTACTTC.

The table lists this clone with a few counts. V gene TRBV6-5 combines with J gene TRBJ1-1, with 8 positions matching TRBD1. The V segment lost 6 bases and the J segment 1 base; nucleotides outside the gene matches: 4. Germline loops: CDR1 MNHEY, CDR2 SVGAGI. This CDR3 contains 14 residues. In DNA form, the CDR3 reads TGTGCCAGCAGCCGAGGGACAGGGAACACTGAAGCTTTCTTT. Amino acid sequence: CASSRGTGNTEAFF.

CDR3 protein: CASSEESSYNEQFF. The CDR3 bases are TGTGCCAGCAGTGAGGAGAGCTCCTACAATGAGCAGTTCTTC. V gene TRBV27 combines with J gene TRBJ2-1; D gene uncertain. The CDR3 runs to 14 residues. Germline V gene sequence: CDR1 MNHEY, CDR2 SMNVEV (reference sequence). V was trimmed by 5 bases and J by 0 bases, leaving 8 bases between them.

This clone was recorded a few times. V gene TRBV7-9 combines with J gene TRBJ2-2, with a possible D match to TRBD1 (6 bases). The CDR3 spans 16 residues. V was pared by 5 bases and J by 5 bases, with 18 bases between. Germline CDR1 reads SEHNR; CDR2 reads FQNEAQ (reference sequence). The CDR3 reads CASSQRSQGPTGELFF. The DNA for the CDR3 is TGTGCCAGCAGCCAAAGGTCACAGGGCCCGACCGGGGAGCTGTTTTTT.

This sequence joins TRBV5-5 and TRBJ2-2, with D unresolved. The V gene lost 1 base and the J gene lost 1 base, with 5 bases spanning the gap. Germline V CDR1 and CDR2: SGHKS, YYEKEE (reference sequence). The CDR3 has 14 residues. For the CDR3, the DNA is TGTGCCAGCAGCTTGTTTCAGAACACCGGGGAGCTGTTTTTT. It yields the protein CASSLFQNTGELFF.

CDR3 coding DNA: TGTGCCAGCAGCTTTTTTGGCACGGAGCTGTTTTTT. Amino acid sequence: CASSFFGTELFF. This rearrangement joins TRBV7-2 to TRBJ2-2; unclear D gene. Trimming stripped 3 bases from V and 10 bases from J, with 9 bases between. The CDR3 runs 12 residues. CDR1 SGHTA and CDR2 FQGNSA come from the germline V gene.

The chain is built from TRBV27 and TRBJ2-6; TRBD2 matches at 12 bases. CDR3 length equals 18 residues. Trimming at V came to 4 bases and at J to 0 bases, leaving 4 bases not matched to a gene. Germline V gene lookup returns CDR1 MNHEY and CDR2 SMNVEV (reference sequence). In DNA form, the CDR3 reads TGTGCCAGCAGTTCGGGACTAGCGGGCCTCTCTGGGGCCAACGTCCTGACTTTC. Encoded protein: CASSSGLAGLSGANVLTF. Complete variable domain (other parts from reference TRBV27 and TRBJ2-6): EAQVTQNPRYLITVTGKKLTVTCSQNMNHEYMSWYRQDPGLGLRQIYYSMNVEVTDKGDVPEGYKVSRKEKRNFPLILESPSPNQTSLYFCASSSGLAGLSGANVLTFGAGSRLTVL.

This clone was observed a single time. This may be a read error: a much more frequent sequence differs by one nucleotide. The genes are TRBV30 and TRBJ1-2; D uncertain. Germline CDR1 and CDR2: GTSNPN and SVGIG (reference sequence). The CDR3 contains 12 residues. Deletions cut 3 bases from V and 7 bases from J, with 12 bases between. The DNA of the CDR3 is TGTGCCTGGAGCCGCGCCGGGATTGGCTACACCTTC. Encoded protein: CAWSRAGIGYTF.

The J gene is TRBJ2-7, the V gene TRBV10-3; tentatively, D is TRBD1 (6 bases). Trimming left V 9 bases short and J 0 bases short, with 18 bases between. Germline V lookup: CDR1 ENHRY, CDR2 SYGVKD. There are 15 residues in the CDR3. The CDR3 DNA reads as TGTGCCATTAGAACCGGGACACAAGTCTCCTACGAGCAGTACTTC. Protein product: CAIRTGTQVSYEQYF.

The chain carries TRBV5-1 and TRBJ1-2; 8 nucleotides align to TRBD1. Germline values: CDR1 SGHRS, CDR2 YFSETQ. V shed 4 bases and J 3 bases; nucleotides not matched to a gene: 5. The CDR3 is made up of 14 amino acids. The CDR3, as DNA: TGCGCCAGCAGCATAGGACAGGGCGACTATGGCTACACCTTC. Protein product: CASSIGQGDYGYTF.

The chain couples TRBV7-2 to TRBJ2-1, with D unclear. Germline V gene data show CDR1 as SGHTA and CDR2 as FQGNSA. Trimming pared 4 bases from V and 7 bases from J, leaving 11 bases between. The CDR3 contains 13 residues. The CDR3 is CASSYWAGNEQFF. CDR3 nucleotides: TGTGCCAGCAGCTATTGGGCTGGGAATGAGCAGTTCTTC.